These 19 T cell receptor beta chains came from one sample sequenced in a study of OX40 agonist ivuxolimab in advanced cancers. The repertoire was sequenced with immunoSEQ multiplex PCR; TCRdb's copy has only in-frame clones and lacks some. The sample lists some 70,000 clones; approximately 90% were seen once. The material was CD4+ or CD8+ T cells sorted from blood, obtained in a trial of the OX40 agonist ivuxolimab. The receptors stem from an adult with an advanced solid tumor such as melanoma, head and neck, liver or kidney cancer.

The chain combines TRBV27 with TRBJ1-3; a possible D gene is TRBD1 (5 bases). The ends were cut back, 7 bases at V and 7 bases at J, with 20 bases in the middle. Germline CDR1 MNHEY, CDR2 SMNVEV (reference sequence). The CDR3 length is 15 residues. CDR3 DNA: TGTGCCAGCACCACCTTTCAACGGGGGGTCAACACCATATATTTT. Its translation: CASTTFQRGVNTIYF.

The J gene is TRBJ2-3, the V gene TRBV29-1; the match to TRBD2 covers 11 bases. CDR1 and CDR2 (germline): SQVTM, ANQGSEA. This CDR3 comprises 17 residues. V lost 0 bases to trimming and J lost 2 bases; unmatched junction nucleotides: 7. The CDR3: CSVEDRASGGFTDTQYF. CDR3 nucleotides: TGCAGCGTTGAAGATCGGGCTAGCGGGGGGTTCACAGATACGCAGTATTTT.

The chain joins TRBV18 to TRBJ1-6; D might be TRBD1 (5 bases). V was cut by 4 bases and J by 6 bases, with 13 bases left in between. The CDR3 loop spans 15 amino acids. CDR1 and CDR2 from the germline V gene are KGHSH and LQKENI. The CDR3 region has the DNA TGTGCCAGCTCACTGGAAGTGGGGCGTAATTCACCCCTCCACTTT. This gives the protein CASSLEVGRNSPLHF.

The rearrangement uses TRBV7-3 and TRBJ2-2, with D uncertain. The CDR3 runs to 13 residues. Germline V CDR1 and CDR2: SGHTA, FQGTGA. Trimming removed 5 bases from V and 6 bases from J, with 10 bases in between. The CDR3 bases are TGTGCCAGCAGCCGAAATTCCCCCGGGGAGCTGTTTTTT. Its translation is CASSRNSPGELFF.

The CDR3 protein is CASSQQGRGHSNQPQHF. DNA of the CDR3: TGTGCCAGCAGTCAACAGGGAAGGGGGCATAGCAATCAGCCCCAGCATTTT. The rearrangement joins TRBV2 to TRBJ1-5, with 7 bases lining up with TRBD1. Germline trimming cut 5 bases from V and 0 bases from J; bases unmatched to any gene: 10. The germline V gene has CDR1 SNHLY and CDR2 FYNNEI. CDR3 length equals 17 residues.

The genes are TRBV5-6 and TRBJ1-4, with D unresolved. Looked up from germline, CDR1 is SGHDT and CDR2 is YYEEEE. Trimming took 1 base from V and 0 from J, leaving 1 base between them. The CDR3 spans 13 residues. This CDR3 is CASSLTTNEKLFF. CDR3 bases: TGTGCCAGCAGCTTGACAACTAATGAAAAACTGTTTTTT.

For this clone: A clone one base away is much larger, so this may be a read error. V and J are TRBV15 and TRBJ1-1; D is undetermined. This CDR3 contains 14 residues. Trimming took off 1 base at V and 7 bases at J, with 13 bases between the two ends. From germline, CDR1 is LNHNV and CDR2 YYDKDF (reference sequence). Here the CDR3 reads CATSRGWADHEAFF. CDR3 nucleotides: TGTGCCACCAGCAGAGGGTGGGCGGATCATGAAGCTTTCTTT.

This chain connects TRBV7-9 to TRBJ1-6; D remains ambiguous. The germline V gene has CDR1 SEHNR and CDR2 FQNEAQ (reference sequence). The CDR3 is 13 residues long. CDR3 region: CGGMGLGGSPLHF. CDR3 DNA sequence: TGTGGAGGCATGGGTCTCGGAGGTTCACCCCTCCACTTT.

The chain uses TRBV2 and TRBJ2-2, with 8 positions matching TRBD1. The CDR3 length is 11 residues. Germline-derived CDR1 and CDR2 are SNHLY and FYNNEI. The V segment lost 9 bases and the J segment 6 bases; nucleotides outside the gene matches: 0. DNA for the CDR3: TGTGCCAGACAGGGGGCCGGGGAGCTGTTTTTT. Its protein is CARQGAGELFF.

The chain carries TRBV7-6 and TRBJ2-1, with 7 bases matching TRBD2. CDR3 length: 15 residues. Trimming took 5 bases from V and 8 from J; bases not matched to a gene: 12. The germline gives CDR1 SGHVS, CDR2 FNYEAQ. The CDR3 coding sequence is TGTGCCAGCAGCCCAGCGGGACCAGAGGGTGATGAGCAGTTCTTC. Translated: CASSPAGPEGDEQFF.

The chain carries TRBV4-1 and TRBJ1-2; 10 bases are shared with TRBD1. The CDR3 spans 14 residues. Germline CDR1 is MGHRA and CDR2 is YSYEKL. After removal of 4 bases from V and 6 bases from J, the junction contained 5 bases not matched to a gene. The CDR3 bases are TGCGCCAGCAGCCTAAGACAGGGGGCCGATGGCTACACCTTC. Its translation is CASSLRQGADGYTF.

V and J are TRBV6-5 and TRBJ1-2; D might be TRBD1 (6 bases). The germline CDR1 and CDR2 sequences are MNHEY and SVGAGI. V was pared by 7 bases and J by 5 bases, with 14 bases between. This CDR3 comprises 13 residues. The CDR3 bases are TGTGCCAGCACCTCTGGAGGGGGTTATGGCTACACCTTC. Its protein product is CASTSGGGYGYTF.

The chain is built from TRBV19 and TRBJ1-2; D gene uncertain. Trimming pared 4 bases from V and 4 bases from J, leaving 13 bases between. There are 14 residues in the CDR3. The germline gives CDR1 LNHDA, CDR2 SQIVND (reference sequence). In nucleotides, the CDR3 is TGTGCCAGTAGTACAACTCTTCTGGGCTATGGCTACACCTTC. Residues: CASSTTLLGYGYTF.

There are a few counts of this clone. This chain uses TRBV4-3 with TRBJ2-3, with D possibly TRBD2 on 7 matching bases. CDR3 length: 16 amino acids. Germline values: CDR1 LGHNA, CDR2 YSLEER. The V end was cut by 5 bases, the J end by 2 bases, with 17 bases between. DNA of the CDR3: TGCGCCAGCAGCAAGGGGGTGGGGGGGACCACAGATACGCAGTATTTT. It codes for CASSKGVGGTTDTQYF.

The chain is built from TRBV18 and TRBJ1-4; 7 nucleotides agree with TRBD1. J was trimmed by 8 bases and V by 2 bases; bases with no gene match: 8. Germline V gene data show CDR1 as KGHSH and CDR2 as LQKENI. The CDR3 has 15 residues. The CDR3 loop reads CASSPIQGGQEKLFF. CDR3 sequence (DNA): TGTGCCAGCTCACCAATTCAAGGGGGACAGGAAAAACTGTTTTTT.

This clone was found once. V and J are TRBV2 and TRBJ1-1; D is ambiguous. Germline lookup yields CDR1 SNHLY and CDR2 FYNNEI. V was clipped by 2 bases and J by 4 bases, with 11 bases between them. CDR3 length: 14 amino acids. The CDR3 reads CASSEIEGGTEAFF. The CDR3 DNA sequence: TGTGCCAGCAGTGAAATTGAGGGAGGCACTGAAGCTTTCTTT.

The chain carries TRBV27 and TRBJ2-7; TRBD2 might be the D (5 bases). The germline gives CDR1 MNHEY, CDR2 SMNVEV (reference sequence). The CDR3 extends over 16 amino acids. V lost 0 bases to trimming and J lost 3 bases, with 15 bases between them. The CDR3 DNA reads as TGTGCCAGCAGTTTATCGAAGGGATCGGGGAGCTACGAGCAGTACTTC. It specifies CASSLSKGSGSYEQYF.

This chain uses TRBV9 with TRBJ2-2, with D tentatively TRBD2 (6 bases). The CDR3 spans 17 residues. Germline lookup yields CDR1 SGDLS and CDR2 YYNGEE. Trimming cost V 5 bases and J 4 bases, with 21 bases left between them. CDR3 in DNA: TGTGCCAGCAGTGGTTTATGGGGGGACCCGGGCACCGGGGAGCTGTTTTTT. Its protein is CASSGLWGDPGTGELFF.

The rearrangement joins TRBV5-4 to TRBJ1-2; 9 nucleotides line up with TRBD1. This CDR3 spans 19 amino acids. Per the germline V gene, CDR1 is SGHNT and CDR2 is YYREEE (reference sequence). With V trimmed by 4 bases and J by 3 bases, 19 bases remained unmatched. The CDR3 reads CASSLLELLGDRAYYGYTF. The CDR3 nucleotides are TGTGCCAGCAGCCTTCTAGAATTGTTGGGGGACAGGGCTTACTATGGCTACACCTTC.